Each of the 20 T cell receptor beta chains below was sequenced from the same sample in a study of shared T cell receptors in the human thymus (dated by TCRdb to the early 2020s). The library was produced with the immunoSEQ multiplex PCR assay. In its TCRdb copy, this immuneACCESS table keeps in-frame sequences only and misses some clones. Where compared with another copy, unresolved V genes explain less than half of these, and the others have no known cause. This sample lists about 380,000 clones; approximately 95% were detected once. The top ten hold 0.015% to 0.025% of the sample. The sequenced sample was thymocytes. The receptor set was obtained from a human donor.

The chain has TRBV27 and TRBJ2-2; 9 bases line up with TRBD2. V gave up 2 bases and J gave up 5 bases; unmatched junction bases: 6. This CDR3 has 16 amino acids. Germline lookup yields CDR1 MNHEY and CDR2 SMNVEV (reference sequence). CDR3 region: CASSLRAGGKTGELFF. The CDR3 DNA reads TGTGCCAGCAGTTTACGAGCGGGAGGAAAGACCGGGGAGCTGTTTTTT.

This sequence joins TRBV27 and TRBJ2-7; the match to TRBD1 covers 9 bases. The germline V gene encodes CDR1 MNHEY and CDR2 SMNVEV (reference sequence). CDR3 length: 17 amino acids. V lost 0 bases and J lost 1; bases outside the gene matches: 7. CDR3 sequence: CASSLSGWTGDSYEQYF. DNA of the CDR3: TGTGCCAGCAGTTTATCTGGGTGGACAGGGGATTCCTACGAGCAGTACTTC.

The chain carries TRBV4-2 and TRBJ2-3; 9 bases are a match to TRBD2. The CDR3 is 16 residues long. Germline V gives CDR1 LGHNA, CDR2 YNFKEQ. V gave up 2 bases and J gave up 3 bases; unmatched junction bases: 6. CDR3 coding DNA: TGTGCCAGCAGCCAACGTGCGGGAGGGCCAACAGATACGCAGTATTTT. It encodes CASSQRAGGPTDTQYF.

The chain uses TRBV5-4 and TRBJ2-1; TRBD2 matches at 9 bases. Germline CDR1 SGHNT, CDR2 YYREEE (reference sequence). The CDR3 covers 17 residues. V was clipped by 4 bases and J by 2 bases; unmatched bases: 10. The chain's CDR3 is CASSRVWREGPYNEQFF. The CDR3 DNA sequence: TGTGCCAGCAGCCGAGTTTGGCGGGAGGGCCCCTACAATGAGCAGTTCTTC.

The rearrangement links TRBV30 to TRBJ2-1; 7 nucleotides line up with TRBD2. The CDR3 loop spans 15 amino acids. Germline CDR1 GTSNPN, CDR2 SVGIG (reference sequence). The V gene end was trimmed by 0 bases and the J gene end by 6 bases; junction bases not matched to a gene: 8. The CDR3: CAWSVRREFRNEQFF. CDR3 DNA: TGTGCCTGGAGTGTAAGGCGGGAGTTTCGCAATGAGCAGTTCTTC.

The chain joins TRBV4-2 to TRBJ1-2; 9 bases align to TRBD1. The CDR3 is made up of 15 amino acids. Germline-derived CDR1 and CDR2 are LGHNA and YNFKEQ. Trimming removed 5 bases from V and 5 bases from J; junction bases left unmatched: 9. The CDR3 nucleotides are TGTGCCAGCAGCTTCCATGGGGACAGGGTGTATGGCTACACCTTC. Translation: CASSFHGDRVYGYTF.

V gene TRBV19 combines with J gene TRBJ2-7, with TRBD2 identical over 12 bases. This CDR3 region has 17 residues. Looked up from germline, CDR1 is LNHDA and CDR2 is SQIVND (reference sequence). J lost 5 bases, V lost 3 bases, and 11 bases had no gene match. CDR3 DNA: TGTGCCAGTAGTATCCGCTCCGGACTAGCGGGAATCCACGAGCAGTACTTC. Protein product: CASSIRSGLAGIHEQYF.

The chain couples TRBV12-5 to TRBJ1-1; D might be TRBD1 (5 bases). Between the trimmed V and J ends, which lost 4 bases and 0 bases, there was a span of 18 bases. CDR1 is LGHNT and CDR2 is FRNRAP in the germline V gene. This CDR3 is 17 amino acids long. This CDR3 is CASGSEPPGTVNTEAFF. The CDR3 DNA is TGTGCTAGTGGTTCAGAGCCTCCCGGGACGGTGAACACTGAAGCTTTCTTT.

This clone appeared once. Here the CDR3 reads CASSLPRMTRDSSTGELFF. Here the CDR3 DNA reads TGTGCCAGCAGTTTACCTCGGATGACCCGGGACTCTTCCACCGGGGAGCTGTTTTTT. The chain couples TRBV28 to TRBJ2-2, with D perhaps TRBD2 (6 bases). The V end was cut by 2 bases, the J end by 4 bases, with 23 bases between. Looked up from germline, CDR1 is MDHEN and CDR2 is SYDVKM. The CDR3 is made up of 19 amino acids.

This chain links TRBV28 with TRBJ2-7; TRBD1 agrees at 8 bases. Trimming took 3 bases from V and 1 from J; bases not matched to a gene: 17. The V gene's germline CDR1 is MDHEN and CDR2 SYDVKM. The CDR3 length is 19 residues. The CDR3 DNA reads as TGTGCCAGCAGTTTGATAATCGCTGCGGACAGGGAAAGGTCCTACGAGCAGTACTTC. Residues: CASSLIIAADRERSYEQYF.

This chain links TRBV19 with TRBJ2-3; D remains unclear. The germline gives CDR1 LNHDA, CDR2 SQIVND (reference sequence). Trimming shortened V by 5 bases and J by 0 bases, and 15 bases separated the two germline ends. The CDR3 sequence is 16 residues long. The CDR3 DNA reads as TGTGCCAGTAGTGTTAAAGGGATTTCTAGCACAGATACGCAGTATTTT. Translated: CASSVKGISSTDTQYF.

V usage is TRBV19 and J usage is TRBJ2-3; 9 nucleotides align to TRBD2. The CDR3 is 17 amino acids. V lost 3 bases to trimming and J lost 7 bases; unmatched junction nucleotides: 14. Germline lookup yields CDR1 LNHDA and CDR2 SQIVND (reference sequence). Here the CDR3 reads CASSMRVEREDWYTQYF. DNA for the CDR3: TGTGCCAGTAGTATGAGGGTTGAGCGGGAGGATTGGTATACGCAGTATTTT.

The gene calls are TRBV5-1 and TRBJ2-1; perhaps TRBD1 as D (6 bases). The CDR3 loop spans 14 amino acids. Trimming took 0 bases from V and 8 from J, leaving 12 bases between them. Germline CDR1 and CDR2: SGHRS and YFSETQ. The CDR3 loop reads CASSLAVGGDEQFF. The DNA for the CDR3 is TGCGCCAGCAGCTTGGCCGTAGGGGGAGATGAGCAGTTCTTC.

The chain has TRBV28 and TRBJ2-3; D call uncertain. This CDR3 region has 15 residues. V lost 5 bases to trimming and J lost 6 bases, with 18 bases between them. CDR1 is MDHEN, CDR2 SYDVKM, per germline. The CDR3 protein is CASSPPYYSRDTQYF. DNA for the CDR3: TGTGCCAGCAGTCCTCCGTATTATAGTAGGGATACGCAGTATTTT.

In DNA form, the CDR3 reads TGTGCCACCAGCAGAGTCCACGGGACTAGCGGGAGGGGGTACGAGCAGTACTTC. Protein sequence: CATSRVHGTSGRGYEQYF. The chain couples TRBV15 to TRBJ2-7; TRBD2 agrees at 16 bases. This CDR3 is built from 18 residues. Germline V gene lookup returns CDR1 LNHNV and CDR2 YYDKDF (reference sequence). V dropped 1 base and J dropped 4; count of bases not matched to a gene: 7.

The chain carries TRBV5-5 and TRBJ1-5; maybe TRBD1 (6 bases). CDR1 is SGHKS and CDR2 is YYEKEE in the germline V gene (reference sequence). The length of the CDR3 is 17 residues. The germline V and J ends were trimmed by 1 base and 0 bases, with 14 bases remaining between them. CDR3: CASSLQDSKNSNQPQHF. The CDR3 DNA reads TGTGCCAGCAGCTTGCAGGACAGTAAGAATAGCAATCAGCCCCAGCATTTT. The variable domain in full, completed from reference TRBV5-5 and TRBJ1-5, reads DAGVTQSPTHLIKTRGQQVTLRCSPISGHKSVSWYQQVLGQGPQFIFQYYEKEERGRGNFPDRFSARQFPNYSSELNVNALLLGDSALYLCASSLQDSKNSNQPQHFGDGTRLSIL.

The CDR3 nucleotides read TGTGCCAGCACTCAGGGACTAGTCTTCTACAATGAGCAGTTCTTC. This encodes CASTQGLVFYNEQFF. The gene calls are TRBV2 and TRBJ2-1; 8 nucleotides line up with TRBD2. Germline CDR1 is SNHLY and CDR2 is FYNNEI. J was trimmed by 3 bases and V by 7 bases; bases with no gene match: 8. The CDR3 is 15 residues long. The complete variable domain, with remaining parts taken from reference TRBV2 and TRBJ2-1, reads EPEVTQTPSHQVTQMGQEVILRCVPISNHLYFYWYRQILGQKVEFLVSFYNNEISEKSEIFDDQFSVERPDGSNFTLKIRSTKLEDSAMYFCASTQGLVFYNEQFFGPGTRLTVL.

This clone was seen once. The V call is TRBV7-2, the J call TRBJ1-1, with 9 bases that match TRBD1. The trim removed 1 base at V and 1 base at J, leaving 7 bases unmatched. The CDR3 is made up of 17 amino acids. Germline V gene sequence: CDR1 SGHTA, CDR2 FQGNSA. CDR3 residues: CASSLGWTGARNTEAFF. Written as DNA, the CDR3 is TGTGCCAGCAGCTTAGGATGGACAGGGGCAAGGAACACTGAAGCTTTCTTT.

V gene TRBV18 combines with J gene TRBJ2-5, with D perhaps TRBD1 (6 bases). Germline CDR1 and CDR2: KGHSH and LQKENI. V gave up 4 bases and J gave up 3 bases, with 9 bases separating them. The CDR3 covers 13 residues. CDR3 sequence (DNA): TGTGCCAGCTCACACAGGGTTGAAGAGACCCAGTACTTC. Its translation: CASSHRVEETQYF. Based on the CDR3 plus reference TRBV18 and TRBJ2-5, the full variable domain is NAGVMQNPRHLVRRRGQEARLRCSPMKGHSHVYWYRQLPEEGLKFMVYLQKENIIDESGMPKERFSAEFPKEGPSILRIQQVVRGDSAAYFCASSHRVEETQYFGPGTRLLVL.

The genes are TRBV11-3 and TRBJ2-1; 14 bases fit TRBD2. Losses at the gene ends were 5 bases for V and 7 bases for J; bases not matched to a gene: 13. Looked up from germline, CDR1 is SGHNT and CDR2 is YENEEA. CDR3 length equals 18 residues. The CDR3: CASSPGTSGSIRGNEQFF. CDR3 DNA sequence: TGTGCCAGCAGCCCCGGGACTAGCGGGAGTATCAGGGGGAATGAGCAGTTCTTC.